The T cell receptor beta chain under discussion was sequenced for a study of T cell repertoires in cytomegalovirus infection. In germline, CDR1 is SNHLY, CDR2 FYNNEI. The CDR3 spans 13 residues. V gave up 8 bases and J gave up 8 bases, with 16 bases separating them. MiXCR, applied by TCRdb to the reads, yields one record per CDR3 protein. The table shows approximately 630,000 distinct CDR3 sequences, with around 24% occurring only once. Sequenced input: CD8+ T cells from PBMCs. V gene TRBV2 combines with J gene TRBJ2-1, with D unresolved. This receptor was identified in a human donor in good health (CMV status not recorded). Some clones in this sample may be carry-over from other donors' samples. This chain's CDR3 is CASLRAPDHEQFF. In nucleotides, the CDR3 is TGTGCCAGCCTCCGGGCCCCGGACCATGAGCAGTTCTTC.